This T cell receptor (beta chain) stems from a study of OX40 agonist ivuxolimab in advanced cancers. Patients with autoimmune history or systemic immunosuppression were excluded. Germline V gene data show CDR1 as WNHNN and CDR2 as SYGVQD (reference sequence). Trimming took 3 bases from V and 5 from J, leaving 8 bases between them. The CDR3 is 13 residues long. Overall study findings and caveats: Among the lowest levels of clonal expansion were found in partial responders at 0.1-3.0 mg/kg.

Here immunoSEQ multiplex PCR was the method, and the copy in TCRdb shows in-frame clones only, minus some. Of over 40,000 clones in the sample, 75% to 90% were seen once. Concerning this clone itself: Antigen unknown.

V usage is TRBV10-1 and J usage is TRBJ1-5, with no clear D. Sequenced material: CD4+ or CD8+ T cells sorted from blood, taken in a trial of the OX40 agonist ivuxolimab. The sequence derives from an adult with an advanced solid tumor such as melanoma, head and neck, liver or kidney cancer. CDR3 sequence (DNA): TGCGCCAGCAGTGAAGGCCGGGATCAGCCCCAGCATTTT. Protein: CASSEGRDQPQHF.